Sequencing of this TCR beta chain was carried out in a study of radiotherapy plus CTLA-4 blockade in lung cancer. Study background: 18% of patients responded objectively, and about 30% achieved disease control.

The germline V gene encodes CDR1 LNHDA and CDR2 SQIVND (reference sequence). Trimming shortened V by 2 bases and J by 0 bases, and 5 bases separated the two germline ends. This CDR3 is 14 amino acids long. TCRdb keeps only in-frame clones here, not all; method: immunoSEQ multiplex PCR. In the table there are approximately 45,000 clones, almost 65% of which are singletons. The study, taken as a whole, reports: After radiotherapy and ipilimumab, tumor-derived clones expanded in peripheral blood. Best predicting response, reportedly, were early blood T cell clone dynamics, with interferon-beta.

Patients with chemo-refractory metastatic non-small-cell lung cancer received focal radiation plus CTLA-4 blockade with ipilimumab. A remark on this clone: The antigen remains unidentified.

The origin of this receptor is a human donor with non-small cell lung cancer who had a partial response to radiotherapy plus ipilimumab. This rearrangement joins TRBV19 to TRBJ1-5, with a weak D call TRBD1 (5 bases). The sequencing here drew on peripheral blood, taken from a patient treated with radiotherapy plus ipilimumab. The chain's CDR3 is CASSITGSNQPQHF. CDR3 nucleotides: TGTGCCAGTAGTATAACAGGTAGCAATCAGCCCCAGCATTTT.